This T cell receptor (beta chain) comes out of a study of T-cell reconstitution after alpha-beta-depleted transplantation in children. It was with unique molecular identifiers that the TCRbeta library was prepared. One entry per CDR3 protein, called by TCRdb with MiXCR from the PCR reads. Among over 200,000 distinct CDR3 sequences listed, about 9.5% were seen once. This specimen was PBMCs from the stem cell graft donor, taken from the stem cell graft. The sequence was obtained from a human donor who donated a stem cell graft to a child with acute lymphoblastic leukemia.

The CDR3 coding sequence is TGCAGCGTTGCGACAGGCTCTAACTATGGCTACACCTTC. This sequence encodes CSVATGSNYGYTF. The rearrangement joins TRBV29-1 to TRBJ1-2, with D possibly TRBD1 on 6 matching bases. This CDR3 has 13 residues. The V end was cut by 4 bases, the J end by 0 bases, with 9 bases between. Germline-derived CDR1 and CDR2 are SQVTM and ANQGSEA.